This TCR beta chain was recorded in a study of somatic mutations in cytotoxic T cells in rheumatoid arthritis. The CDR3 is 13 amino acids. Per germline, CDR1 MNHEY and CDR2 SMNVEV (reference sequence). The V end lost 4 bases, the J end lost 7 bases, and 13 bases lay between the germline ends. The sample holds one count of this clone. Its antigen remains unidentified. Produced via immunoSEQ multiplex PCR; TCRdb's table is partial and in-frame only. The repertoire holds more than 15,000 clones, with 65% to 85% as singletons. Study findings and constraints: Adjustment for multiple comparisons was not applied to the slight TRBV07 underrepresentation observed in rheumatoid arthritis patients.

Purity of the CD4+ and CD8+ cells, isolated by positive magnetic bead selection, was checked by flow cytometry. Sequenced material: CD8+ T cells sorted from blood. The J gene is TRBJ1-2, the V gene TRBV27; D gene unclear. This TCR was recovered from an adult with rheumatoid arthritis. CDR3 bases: TGTGCCAGCAGTTCGTTACTCTTGGCTGGCTACACCTTC. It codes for CASSSLLLAGYTF.